This entry lists 12 T cell receptor beta chains sequenced from one sample in a study of CD8+CD57+ T cells in acquired aplastic anemia. It was genomic DNA that served as the template for profiling TCR beta VDJ and CDR3. TCRdb processed the reads anew with MiXCR; each CDR3 protein has one entry. The table records about 180,000 distinct CDR3 sequences, around 60% of them present only once. Patients included in sequencing had previously demonstrated CD8+CD57+ cell expansion by flow cytometry. The material sequenced was sorted CD4+, CD8+, or CD8+CD57+ T cells (not recorded which) from PBMCs. Receptors originate from a human donor with aplastic anemia.

This clonotype has just a few counts. The chain is built from TRBV20-1 and TRBJ1-6; 7 bases map to TRBD1. The CDR3 contains 13 residues. The V gene end was trimmed by 5 bases and the J gene end by 7 bases; junction bases not matched to a gene: 5. Germline CDR1 DFQATT, CDR2 SNEGSKA (reference sequence). The CDR3 is CSAPQGGNSPLHF. DNA of the CDR3: TGCAGTGCTCCTCAGGGGGGGAATTCACCCCTCCACTTT.

V usage is TRBV24-1 and J usage is TRBJ2-3; D assignment may be TRBD1 or TRBD2 (5 bases each). The CDR3 contains 17 residues. CDR1 and CDR2 (germline): KGHDR, SFDVKD. The V end lost 4 bases, the J end lost 3 bases, and 19 bases lay between the germline ends. Here the CDR3 DNA reads TGTGCCACCAGTGACTCCCGGGACGCGGTAAGTACAGATACGCAGTATTTT. This translates into CATSDSRDAVSTDTQYF.

The chain joins TRBV5-1 to TRBJ2-3; 11 positions agree with TRBD2. The CDR3 runs to 17 residues. With 1 base clipped from V and 4 bases from J, the junction kept 8 bases outside the gene matches. Germline V lookup: CDR1 SGHRS, CDR2 YFSETQ. The CDR3: CASSLSALAGVADTQYF. In DNA, the CDR3 is TGCGCCAGCAGCTTGTCCGCACTAGCGGGAGTCGCAGATACGCAGTATTTT.

The chain employs TRBV24-1 and TRBJ2-5, with D unclear. The germline V gene encodes CDR1 KGHDR and CDR2 SFDVKD. The CDR3 is 13 residues long. Trimming cost V 10 bases and J 1 base, with 12 bases left between them. CDR3 nucleotide sequence: TGTGCCACTCGCGCGAGGCTCCAAGAGACCCAGTACTTC. Protein sequence: CATRARLQETQYF.

The gene calls are TRBV24-1 and TRBJ1-2; 7 nucleotides agree with TRBD1. Germline V CDR1 and CDR2: KGHDR, SFDVKD. The V and J ends lost 3 bases and 5 bases, in that order; junction bases with no gene match: 5. The CDR3 loop spans 14 amino acids. For the CDR3, the DNA is TGTGCCACCAGTGATCAGACACAGGGGTATGGCTACACCTTC. As protein: CATSDQTQGYGYTF.

A note on this clonotype: Because it lacks the conserved phenylalanine or tryptophan at the end, this CDR3 is likely a read error. The DNA is left out, because the CDR3 cannot be placed on it with certainty; the CDR3 is given as TCRdb lists it. This sequence joins TRBV4-2 and TRBJ1-1; the D call of TRBD1 is as the table states it, not checked on the DNA. Germline loops: CDR1 LGHNA, CDR2 YNFKEQ. The CDR3 totals 10 residues, both ends included. CDR3 in amino acids: CASSPYDSSE.

This clonotype was picked up one time. At one end the junction does not follow the germline gene, possibly because of a read error. V usage is TRBV10-3 and J usage is TRBJ1-2; TRBD1 aligns across 11 bases. The CDR3 has 16 amino acids. The germline V gene has CDR1 ENHRY and CDR2 SYGVKD. The CDR3 DNA sequence: TGTGCCAGCAGTGAAGTAGGGACAGGGGGTAACTATGGCTACACCTTC. Encoded protein: CASSEVGTGGNYGYTF.

This rearrangement joins TRBV29-1 to TRBJ2-5; D is ambiguous. There are 12 residues in the CDR3. Germline CDR1 SQVTM, CDR2 ANQGSEA. Trimming pared 3 bases from V and 1 base from J, leaving 6 bases between. The CDR3 reads CSVESVQETQYF. The CDR3 nucleotides are TGCAGCGTTGAGTCAGTCCAAGAGACCCAGTACTTC.

This chain uses TRBV29-1 with TRBJ1-2; a possible D gene is TRBD1 (6 bases). This CDR3 comprises 12 residues. CDR1 is SQVTM and CDR2 is ANQGSEA in the germline V gene. V lost 6 bases to trimming and J lost 2 bases, with 10 bases between them. The CDR3 DNA sequence: TGCAGCGTAGAGGGGGAGAACTATGGCTACACCTTC. Protein product: CSVEGENYGYTF.

This clonotype was observed a single time. The chain uses TRBV29-1 and TRBJ2-1, with a tentative D call TRBD1 (6 bases). The CDR3 consists of 16 residues. V was clipped by 0 bases and J by 10 bases, with 22 bases between them. CDR1 is SQVTM, CDR2 ANQGSEA, per germline. The CDR3 DNA is TGCAGCGTTGAAGATCTTAGTATTGACGGACAGCCCGAGCAGTTCTTC. It specifies CSVEDLSIDGQPEQFF.

The chain is built from TRBV10-1 and TRBJ2-5; TRBD2 agrees at 9 bases. Trimming removed 5 bases from V and 4 bases from J; junction bases left unmatched: 5. CDR1 is WNHNN and CDR2 is SYGVQD in the germline V gene (reference sequence). The CDR3 consists of 14 residues. In nucleotides, the CDR3 is TGCGCCAGCAGTTCACCGGGACTAGCAGAGACCCAGTACTTC. It yields the protein CASSSPGLAETQYF.

With respect to this clonotype: A much more abundant neighbour one base away suggests this may be a read error. CDR3 sequence (DNA): TGTGCCAGCAGCGACAGCGACGAGCAGTACTTC. The encoded protein is CASSDSDEQYF. The chain recombines TRBV2 with TRBJ2-7; D perhaps matches TRBD1 (5 bases). The V gene's germline CDR1 is SNHLY and CDR2 FYNNEI. The CDR3 consists of 11 residues. Between the trimmed V and J ends, which lost 6 bases and 5 bases, there was a span of 8 bases.